These 20 T cell receptor beta chains were sequenced from one sample in a study of regulatory T cells in long-lasting Graves disease. Described time point: newly diagnosed GD, antithyroid drugs for less than 3 months. Construction of the TCR library relied on RNA isolated from PBMCs. Researchers made TCR beta libraries by using iRepertoire HTBI primers and running Arm-PCR on CDR3 regions. TCRdb re-called the multiplex PCR reads with MiXCR, one entry per CDR3 protein. The table includes 350,000 to 500,000 distinct CDR3 sequences, about 15% detected once. Separately, the same data were catalogued under a study of T cells in Graves' hyperthyroidism and ophthalmopathy.

The material sequenced was peripheral blood mononuclear cells (PBMCs), taken at new diagnosis, from a patient treated with antithyroid drugs. The receptor set was obtained from a woman aged 18-30 years with Graves disease.

This clonotype was recorded at least ten times. The gene calls are TRBV27 and TRBJ1-1; TRBD1 matches at 11 bases. Germline V gene data show CDR1 as MNHEY and CDR2 as SMNVEV (reference sequence). V was clipped by 4 bases and J by 4 bases; unmatched bases: 5. This CDR3 is built from 15 residues. CDR3 sequence (DNA): TGTGCCAGCAGTTGGGACAGGGGGGGGCTCACTGAAGCTTTCTTT. Protein: CASSWDRGGLTEAFF.

This clonotype has more than one count but fewer than ten. The CDR3 is CASSPSAGPYEQYF. The CDR3 region has the DNA TGTGCCAGCTCACCGTCTGCAGGGCCCTACGAGCAGTACTTC. The rearrangement joins TRBV18 to TRBJ2-7; D possibly corresponds to TRBD1 (5 bases). Trimming removed 3 bases at V and 2 bases at J, with 11 bases between. The germline V gene encodes CDR1 KGHSH and CDR2 LQKENI. CDR3 length equals 14 residues. Using reference TRBV18 and TRBJ2-7 for the parts outside the CDR3, the full variable domain is NAGVMQNPRHLVRRRGQEARLRCSPMKGHSHVYWYRQLPEEGLKFMVYLQKENIIDESGMPKERFSAEFPKEGPSILRIQQVVRGDSAAYFCASSPSAGPYEQYFGPGTRLTVT.

This clonotype was seen at least ten times. The genes are TRBV6-1 and TRBJ2-7; D is perhaps TRBD2 (6 bases). Trimming shortened V by 7 bases and J by 0 bases, and 10 bases separated the two germline ends. The CDR3 is 13 amino acids. The germline CDR1 and CDR2 sequences are MNHNS and SASEGT. CDR3 region: CASTRAGSYEQYF. CDR3 nucleotide sequence: TGTGCCAGCACCAGAGCGGGCTCCTACGAGCAGTACTTC.

This clonotype was counted only a few times. The rearrangement links TRBV3-1 to TRBJ2-2; the D gene could be TRBD1 or TRBD2 (6 bases each). The ends were cut back, 4 bases at V and 4 bases at J, with 16 bases in the middle. CDR1 is LGHDT and CDR2 is YNNKEL in the germline V gene (reference sequence). The CDR3 is 16 residues long. The CDR3 sequence is CASSLAGGPSTGELFF. Written as DNA, the CDR3 is TGTGCCAGCAGCCTCGCTGGGGGGCCGAGCACCGGGGAGCTGTTTTTT.

This clonotype came up a few times. The chain combines TRBV24-1 with TRBJ2-7, with TRBD2 matching over 11 bases. The CDR3 has 16 amino acids. Trimming removed 3 bases from V and 4 bases from J; junction bases left unmatched: 7. Germline V gene sequence: CDR1 KGHDR, CDR2 SFDVKD. The DNA for the CDR3 is TGTGCCACCAGTGATGCCACTAGCGGGAGCTTGTACGAGCAGTACTTC. Translated: CATSDATSGSLYEQYF.

In this sample, this clonotype turned up many times. The chain uses TRBV27 and TRBJ1-4; 12 nucleotides line up with TRBD1. The CDR3 spans 18 residues. CDR1 MNHEY and CDR2 SMNVEV come from the germline V gene (reference sequence). J lost 4 bases, V lost 1 base, and 7 bases had no gene match. The CDR3 is CASSLLGQGAPGNEKLFF. The DNA for the CDR3 is TGTGCCAGCAGTTTATTGGGACAGGGGGCCCCGGGTAATGAAAAACTGTTTTTT.

The rearrangement links TRBV5-5 to TRBJ2-3; TRBD2 agrees at 11 bases. Germline CDR1 is SGHKS and CDR2 is YYEKEE (reference sequence). V shed 4 bases and J 3 bases; nucleotides not matched to a gene: 4. The CDR3 spans 15 residues. CDR3 sequence: CASSITSGSTDTQYF. The DNA for the CDR3 is TGTGCCAGCAGCATTACTAGCGGGAGTACAGATACGCAGTATTTT.

J is TRBJ2-5 and V is TRBV5-1; D gene unclear. V was trimmed by 4 bases and J by 4 bases, leaving 11 bases between them. Germline values: CDR1 SGHRS, CDR2 YFSETQ. This CDR3 is 13 amino acids long. The CDR3 DNA reads as TGCGCCAGCAGCGGGTCGGCCCGAGAGACCCAGTACTTC. It yields the protein CASSGSARETQYF.

The chain joins TRBV28 to TRBJ2-5; 7 bases are a match to TRBD1. After removal of 6 bases from V and 2 bases from J, the junction contained 6 bases not matched to a gene. The CDR3 runs to 14 residues. Germline CDR1 reads MDHEN; CDR2 reads SYDVKM. The CDR3 DNA reads as TGTGCCAGCAGCCACGGACAGGCTCAAGAGACCCAGTACTTC. It codes for CASSHGQAQETQYF. Together with reference TRBV28 and TRBJ2-5, the CDR3 gives the full variable domain: DVKVTQSSRYLVKRTGEKVFLECVQDMDHENMFWYRQDPGLGLRLIYFSYDVKMKEKGDIPEGYSVSREKKERFSLILESASTNQTSMYLCASSHGQAQETQYFGPGTRLLVL.

The sample holds many counts of this clonotype. The chain has TRBV5-1 and TRBJ1-2; 7 bases align to TRBD1. Losses at the gene ends were 4 bases for V and 1 base for J; bases not matched to a gene: 7. From germline, CDR1 is SGHRS and CDR2 YFSETQ. The CDR3 has 15 amino acids. The CDR3 reads CASSRTGELNYGYTF. The CDR3 DNA follows: TGCGCCAGCAGCCGGACAGGAGAACTTAACTATGGCTACACCTTC. The whole variable domain, remainder taken from reference TRBV5-1 and TRBJ1-2, is KAGVTQTPRYLIKTRGQQVTLSCSPISGHRSVSWYQQTPGQGLQFLFEYFSETQRNKGNFPGRFSGRQFSNSRSEMNVSTLELGDSALYLCASSRTGELNYGYTFGSGTRLTVV.

The table lists this clonotype with many counts. The V call is TRBV30, the J call TRBJ2-7, with D perhaps matching TRBD1 (5 bases). CDR3 size: 15 residues. Per germline, CDR1 GTSNPN and CDR2 SVGIG (reference sequence). V lost 1 base and J 5 bases, leaving 18 bases between the germline ends. CDR3 residues: CAWSDQGHLRDEQYF. The CDR3 DNA reads TGTGCCTGGAGTGACCAAGGACACCTCCGGGACGAGCAGTACTTC.

For this clonotype: At one of its ends the junction is not consistent with the germline gene, which may arise from a read error. The chain couples TRBV6-1 to TRBJ2-7; TRBD1 might be the D (6 bases). CDR1 is MNHNS, CDR2 SASEGT, per germline. The CDR3 sequence is 15 residues long. DNA of the CDR3: TGTACCAGCAGTGCATCTTGGGGGACACATTACGAGCAGTACTTC. It specifies CTSSASWGTHYEQYF.

There are many counts of this clonotype. The chain joins TRBV28 to TRBJ1-2; 12 positions match TRBD1. The CDR3 loop spans 18 amino acids. The germline CDR1 and CDR2 sequences are MDHEN and SYDVKM. V trimming: 5 bases; J trimming: 3 bases; junction bases outside the gene matches: 13. CDR3 nucleotide sequence: TGTGCCAGCAGTAGTCGCGGGACAGGGGGCCGCGTCGACTATGGCTACACCTTC. This codes for CASSSRGTGGRVDYGYTF.

On this clonotype: One junction end does not reproduce the germline sequence, and a read error may be involved. CDR3 nucleotides: TGCAGCGCTAGACCTAGGCACGACTACAATGAGCAGTACTTC. The encoded protein is CSARPRHDYNEQYF. The rearrangement links TRBV20-1 to TRBJ2-1; weak D call: TRBD2 (5 bases). The J call may be incorrect, as the DNA end agrees better with TRBJ2-7. Germline CDR1 and CDR2: DFQATT and SNEGSKA (reference sequence). This CDR3 is built from 14 residues.

This clonotype has a handful of counts. This sequence joins TRBV20-1 and TRBJ2-7; 9 bases map to TRBD1. V gave up 6 bases and J gave up 2 bases; unmatched junction bases: 8. Germline V gene sequence: CDR1 DFQATT, CDR2 SNEGSKA (reference sequence). The CDR3 has 14 amino acids. The CDR3 sequence is CSALGGDRAYEQYF. CDR3 sequence (DNA): TGCAGTGCCCTAGGGGGGGACAGGGCCTACGAGCAGTACTTC.

The chain combines TRBV20-1 with TRBJ2-7; D is uncertain. Trimming removed 5 bases at V and 7 bases at J, with 9 bases between. CDR3 length: 10 amino acids. Germline lookup yields CDR1 DFQATT and CDR2 SNEGSKA (reference sequence). Here the CDR3 DNA reads TGCAGTGCTCAATACAATGAGCAGTACTTC. Translation: CSAQYNEQYF.

Of note for this clonotype: This may stem from a read error, because a much larger clone lies one nucleotide away. This chain uses TRBV12-3 or TRBV12-4 with TRBJ2-5; 10 nucleotides agree with TRBD1. Trimming at V came to 3 bases and at J to 6 bases, leaving 1 base not matched to a gene. The CDR3 is 13 amino acids. The CDR3 loop reads CASSLDRGKTQYF. CDR3 sequence (DNA): TGTGCCAGCAGTTTGGACAGGGGGAAGACCCAGTACTTC.

The gene calls are TRBV6-4 and TRBJ1-1, with D hard to call. The V end lost 6 bases, the J end lost 0 bases, and 8 bases lay between the germline ends. This CDR3 comprises 13 residues. The germline V gene has CDR1 MRHNA and CDR2 SNTAGT. The CDR3 DNA is TGTGCCAGCAGAGCCCAGATGAACACTGAAGCTTTCTTT. As protein: CASRAQMNTEAFF.

This clonotype occurred many times. The gene calls are TRBV6-1 and TRBJ1-6, with unresolved D. This CDR3 is built from 13 residues. The V end was cut by 11 bases, the J end by 3 bases, with 11 bases between. CDR1 MNHNS and CDR2 SASEGT come from the germline V gene. The CDR3 reads CAAGGFYNSPLHF. The CDR3, as DNA: TGTGCCGCAGGAGGGTTCTATAATTCACCCCTCCACTTT.

This clonotype came up a few times. V is TRBV29-1 and J is TRBJ2-1; TRBD1 might be the D (5 bases). The germline CDR1 and CDR2 sequences are SQVTM and ANQGSEA. Trimming removed 3 bases from V and 12 bases from J, with 15 bases in between. CDR3 length equals 12 residues. The DNA of the CDR3 is TGCAGCGTTGATAGGGGCTCGGATGGGCAGTTCTTC. Its protein product is CSVDRGSDGQFF.